Shown below are 27 T cell receptor beta chains from a single sample sequenced in a study of OX40 agonist ivuxolimab in advanced cancers. Clones were sequenced by immunoSEQ multiplex PCR, and TCRdb holds only the in-frame ones, with some missing. This table has roughly 40,000 clones, 65% to 90% appearing once. Sequencing was performed on CD4+ or CD8+ T cells sorted from blood, taken in a trial of the OX40 agonist ivuxolimab. The origin of the receptors is an adult with an advanced solid tumor such as melanoma, head and neck, liver or kidney cancer.

This clone was seen a handful of times. The chain links TRBV30 to TRBJ2-5; D is perhaps TRBD1 (5 bases). Deletions cut 2 bases from V and 5 bases from J, with 15 bases between. This CDR3 contains 14 residues. The germline V gene encodes CDR1 GTSNPN and CDR2 SVGIG (reference sequence). CDR3 region: CAWSTRVQRETQYF. The DNA of the CDR3 is TGTGCCTGGAGTACCAGGGTACAGAGGGAGACCCAGTACTTC. Full variable domain (rest looked up from reference TRBV30 and TRBJ2-5): SQTIHQWPATLVQPVGSPLSLECTVEGTSNPNLYWYRQAAGRGLQLLFYSVGIGQISSEVPQNLSASRPQDRQFILSSKKLLLSDSGFYLCAWSTRVQRETQYFGPGTRLLVL.

The chain combines TRBV5-4 with TRBJ1-1; no clear D gene. This CDR3 region has 14 residues. Trimming removed 3 bases at V and 1 base at J, with 10 bases between. The germline V gene encodes CDR1 SGHNT and CDR2 YYREEE (reference sequence). DNA for the CDR3: TGTGCCAGCAGCTCCCCGAATTCGAACACTGAAGCTTTCTTT. Protein: CASSSPNSNTEAFF.

The chain uses TRBV5-1 and TRBJ2-7; D unresolved. The CDR3 spans 15 residues. Germline lookup yields CDR1 SGHRS and CDR2 YFSETQ. With 1 base removed from V and 0 bases from J, the gap between germline ends came to 11 bases. The chain's CDR3 is CASSLWGDASYEQYF. The CDR3, as DNA: TGCGCCAGCAGCTTGTGGGGTGACGCCTCCTACGAGCAGTACTTC.

This clone showed up just a few times. The V gene is TRBV5-1, the J gene TRBJ1-2; D remains unclear. This CDR3 region has 13 residues. V was shortened by 0 bases and J by 6 bases, with 9 bases between the two germline ends. Germline CDR1 is SGHRS and CDR2 is YFSETQ. The CDR3 region is CASSLAVGDGYTF. The CDR3 DNA sequence: TGCGCCAGCAGCTTGGCCGTCGGGGATGGCTACACCTTC.

The V and J genes are TRBV5-1 and TRBJ2-3, with 11 bases aligning to TRBD2. The CDR3 consists of 16 residues. From germline, CDR1 is SGHRS and CDR2 YFSETQ. The trim removed 4 bases at V and 3 bases at J, leaving 7 bases unmatched. The CDR3 protein is CASSVGLAGGTDTQYF. The CDR3 nucleotides read TGCGCCAGCAGCGTAGGTCTAGCGGGGGGAACAGATACGCAGTATTTT.

This chain connects TRBV19 to TRBJ1-3; 8 bases fit TRBD1. This CDR3 contains 17 residues. Per germline, CDR1 LNHDA and CDR2 SQIVND (reference sequence). V shed 3 bases, J shed 0 bases, and the junction held 7 bases outside the gene matches. CDR3 sequence reads: CASSMIRGQLSGNTIYF. The DNA of the CDR3 is TGTGCCAGTAGTATGATCAGGGGGCAACTCTCTGGAAACACCATATATTTT. Looking up the rest from reference TRBV19 and TRBJ1-3 gives the full variable domain: DGGITQSPKYLFRKEGQNVTLSCEQNLNHDAMYWYRQDPGQGLRLIYYSQIVNDFQKGDIAEGYSVSREKKESFPLTVTSAQKNPTAFYLCASSMIRGQLSGNTIYFGEGSWLTVV.

The chain employs TRBV5-1 and TRBJ2-7; TRBD1 agrees at 8 bases. CDR3 length: 14 amino acids. Germline CDR1 is SGHRS and CDR2 is YFSETQ. V trimming: 7 bases; J trimming: 0 bases; junction bases outside the gene matches: 6. CDR3 nucleotides: TGCGCCAGCCGAACAGGGGGAGGCTCCTACGAGCAGTACTTC. Protein product: CASRTGGGSYEQYF. Variable domain in full (rest from reference TRBV5-1 and TRBJ2-7): KAGVTQTPRYLIKTRGQQVTLSCSPISGHRSVSWYQQTPGQGLQFLFEYFSETQRNKGNFPGRFSGRQFSNSRSEMNVSTLELGDSALYLCASRTGGGSYEQYFGPGTRLTVT.

The rearrangement links TRBV5-4 to TRBJ2-5; tentative D call: TRBD2 (7 bases). V was shortened by 1 base and J by 4 bases, with 8 bases between the two germline ends. The V gene's germline CDR1 is SGHNT and CDR2 YYREEE (reference sequence). This CDR3 has 13 residues. CDR3 in amino acids: CASSLRGGETQYF. The CDR3 DNA follows: TGTGCCAGCAGCTTGAGGGGGGGAGAGACCCAGTACTTC.

The V gene is TRBV4-2, the J gene TRBJ2-2, with D hard to call. This CDR3 contains 12 residues. V gave up 1 base and J gave up 7 bases, with 4 bases separating them. CDR1 and CDR2 (germline): LGHNA, YNFKEQ. As DNA, the CDR3 is TGTGCCAGCAGCCAAGTGGTCGGGGAGCTGTTTTTT. This codes for CASSQVVGELFF.

V and J are TRBV5-5 and TRBJ2-1, with unresolved D. Trimming pared 1 base from V and 6 bases from J, leaving 14 bases between. The CDR3 is 15 amino acids. From germline, CDR1 is SGHKS and CDR2 YYEKEE (reference sequence). The CDR3: CASSLMTQLGNEQFF. Here the CDR3 DNA reads TGTGCCAGCAGCTTGATGACTCAGCTAGGCAATGAGCAGTTCTTC.

The rearrangement joins TRBV30 to TRBJ1-1; D is perhaps TRBD1 (6 bases). V shed 4 bases and J shed 1 base, with 13 bases lying between them. From germline, CDR1 is GTSNPN and CDR2 SVGIG (reference sequence). This CDR3 has 14 residues. For the CDR3, the DNA is TGTGCCTGGATAGTAGGGGGGGGGAACACTGAAGCTTTCTTT. As protein: CAWIVGGGNTEAFF. Drawing the rest from reference TRBV30 and TRBJ1-1, the complete variable domain is SQTIHQWPATLVQPVGSPLSLECTVEGTSNPNLYWYRQAAGRGLQLLFYSVGIGQISSEVPQNLSASRPQDRQFILSSKKLLLSDSGFYLCAWIVGGGNTEAFFGQGTRLTVV.

The CDR3 spells CASSIRDRGNTEAFF. The CDR3, as DNA: TGTGCCAGCAGCATCCGGGACAGGGGGAACACTGAAGCTTTCTTT. J is TRBJ1-1 and V is TRBV7-9, with 10 positions matching TRBD1. V was pared by 5 bases and J by 1 base, with 4 bases of the junction left unmatched. The CDR3 covers 15 residues. The germline V gene has CDR1 SEHNR and CDR2 FQNEAQ (reference sequence).

This sequence joins TRBV6-6 and TRBJ1-2; TRBD1 might be the D (5 bases). Germline CDR1 and CDR2: MNHNY and SVGAGI (reference sequence). This CDR3 has 15 residues. Deletions cut 6 bases from V and 0 bases from J, with 14 bases between. The CDR3 nucleotides are TGTGCCAGCAGCTCGGGACCCCCCACTAACTATGGCTACACCTTC. Protein product: CASSSGPPTNYGYTF.

The rearrangement links TRBV9 to TRBJ2-3; TRBD1 matches at 7 bases. Germline CDR1 and CDR2: SGDLS and YYNGEE. The CDR3 runs to 12 residues. The V segment lost 4 bases and the J segment 6 bases; nucleotides outside the gene matches: 2. CDR3 region: CASSKTGDTQYF. As DNA, the CDR3 is TGTGCCAGCAGCAAGACAGGGGATACGCAGTATTTT. Using reference TRBV9 and TRBJ2-3 for the parts outside the CDR3, the full variable domain is DSGVTQTPKHLITATGQRVTLRCSPRSGDLSVYWYQQSLDQGLQFLIQYYNGEERAKGNILERFSAQQFPDLHSELNLSSLELGDSALYFCASSKTGDTQYFGPGTRLTVL.

The rearrangement links TRBV19 to TRBJ1-4; 7 positions agree with TRBD1. The V gene's germline CDR1 is LNHDA and CDR2 SQIVND (reference sequence). The CDR3 has 15 amino acids. V lost 4 bases and J lost 3; bases outside the gene matches: 5. The DNA of the CDR3 is TGTGCCAGTAGTACCTCGACAGGGTCTAATGAAAAACTGTTTTTT. Residues: CASSTSTGSNEKLFF.

V is TRBV15 and J is TRBJ2-5, with no clear D. The germline gives CDR1 LNHNV, CDR2 YYDKDF (reference sequence). The CDR3 consists of 16 residues. V was pared by 2 bases and J by 2 bases, with 15 bases between. The CDR3 DNA is TGTGCCACCAGCAGACGGTCCTCCCCCCCACAAGAGACCCAGTACTTC. Translated, it gives CATSRRSSPPQETQYF. Drawing the rest from reference TRBV15 and TRBJ2-5, the complete variable domain is DAMVIQNPRYQVTQFGKPVTLSCSQTLNHNVMYWYQQKSSQAPKLLFHYYDKDFNNEADTPDNFQSRRPNTSFCFLDIRSPGLGDTAMYLCATSRRSSPPQETQYFGPGTRLLVL.

CDR3 loop: CASSYSETGNGYTF. The CDR3 DNA follows: TGTGCCAGCAGTTACTCCGAGACAGGGAATGGCTACACCTTC. The chain carries TRBV6-6 and TRBJ1-2; 7 positions agree with TRBD1. V dropped 0 bases and J dropped 6; count of bases not matched to a gene: 4. Germline CDR1 is MNHNY and CDR2 is SVGAGI (reference sequence). The CDR3 has 14 residues.

The chain recombines TRBV7-6 with TRBJ1-6, with D perhaps matching TRBD1 (5 bases). This CDR3 is built from 18 residues. V was trimmed by 2 bases and J by 0 bases, leaving 14 bases between them. Germline V gives CDR1 SGHVS, CDR2 FNYEAQ. The chain's CDR3 is CASSLNGLGHSYNSPLHF. The CDR3 coding sequence is TGTGCCAGCAGCTTAAACGGTTTGGGGCACTCCTATAATTCACCCCTCCACTTT. Looking up the rest from reference TRBV7-6 and TRBJ1-6 gives the full variable domain: GAGVSQSPRYKVTKRGQDVALRCDPISGHVSLYWYRQALGQGPEFLTYFNYEAQQDKSGLPNDRFSAERPEGSISTLTIQRTEQRDSAMYRCASSLNGLGHSYNSPLHFGNGTRLTVT.

The CDR3 is CARNGEALLAGGIQETQYF. CDR3 sequence (DNA): TGTGCCAGAAACGGAGAGGCTCTACTAGCGGGCGGGATACAAGAGACCCAGTACTTC. The chain uses TRBV5-3 and TRBJ2-5, with TRBD2 matching over 9 bases. TRBV5-3 belongs to the ORF category, with a function that is uncertain. J was trimmed by 2 bases and V by 6 bases; bases with no gene match: 20. CDR3 length: 19 amino acids.

The J gene is TRBJ2-3, the V gene TRBV7-2, with D possibly matching TRBD1 (5 bases). The CDR3 covers 14 residues. CDR1 is SGHTA, CDR2 FQGNSA, per germline. The ends were cut back, 4 bases at V and 6 bases at J, with 14 bases in the middle. The CDR3 bases are TGTGCCAGCAGCTCCTCCGGACAATACGATACGCAGTATTTT. Translation: CASSSSGQYDTQYF.

The V and J genes are TRBV29-1 and TRBJ1-1, with D maybe TRBD1 (6 bases). CDR3 size: 13 residues. In germline, CDR1 is SQVTM, CDR2 ANQGSEA. V lost 3 bases and J lost 1, with 9 bases in between. The CDR3 region is CSVDGGQNTEAFF. The DNA for the CDR3 is TGCAGCGTTGATGGGGGACAGAACACTGAAGCTTTCTTT.

The J gene is TRBJ2-3, the V gene TRBV13, with D possibly TRBD2 on 5 matching bases. Germline values: CDR1 PRHDT, CDR2 FYEKMQ (reference sequence). The CDR3 consists of 17 residues. The V end lost 5 bases, the J end lost 0 bases, and 18 bases lay between the germline ends. The CDR3 reads CASSVSRGFTSTDTQYF. The CDR3 bases are TGTGCCAGCAGCGTCTCCCGGGGATTTACTAGCACAGATACGCAGTATTTT.

The rearrangement uses TRBV6-1 and TRBJ2-1; D is uncertain. V lost 6 bases and J lost 9, with 18 bases in between. The CDR3 totals 14 residues. Per the germline V gene, CDR1 is MNHNS and CDR2 is SASEGT. CDR3 sequence reads: CASRVGHSASEQFF. In DNA form, the CDR3 reads TGTGCCAGCAGGGTGGGCCACTCAGCGAGTGAGCAGTTCTTC.

The chain couples TRBV6-1 to TRBJ2-3; 12 bases fit TRBD2. Germline V gives CDR1 MNHNS, CDR2 SASEGT. The junction had 8 bases not matched to a gene; V was cut back by 8 bases and J by 8 bases. The CDR3 contains 14 residues. CDR3 residues: CASCRLAGVPTQYF. Written as DNA, the CDR3 is TGTGCCAGCTGTAGACTAGCGGGGGTACCTACGCAGTATTTT.

This clone was seen a single time. The V gene is TRBV14, the J gene TRBJ2-3; 9 nucleotides match TRBD1. The germline gives CDR1 SGHDN, CDR2 FVKESK. After removal of 4 bases from V and 0 bases from J, the junction contained 5 bases not matched to a gene. The CDR3 extends over 16 amino acids. The CDR3 spells CASSRWTGVSTDTQYF. CDR3 nucleotides: TGTGCCAGCAGCCGCTGGACAGGGGTAAGCACAGATACGCAGTATTTT.

The chain uses TRBV7-9 and TRBJ1-3; 11 bases fit TRBD1. The CDR3 is made up of 18 amino acids. The germline V gene has CDR1 SEHNR and CDR2 FQNEAQ (reference sequence). Trimming at V came to 5 bases and at J to 1 base, leaving 10 bases not matched to a gene. The CDR3 nucleotides are TGTGCCAGCAGCCGACGGACAGGGGGCGCCGTGTCTGGAAACACCATATATTTT. It yields the protein CASSRRTGGAVSGNTIYF.

The rearrangement joins TRBV7-8 to TRBJ2-5, with D unclear. The CDR3 is 11 residues long. Trimming stripped 3 bases from V and 7 bases from J, with 6 bases between. Germline CDR1 is SGHVS and CDR2 is FQNEAQ. CDR3 coding DNA: TGTGCCAGCAGCTTTTGGGGGACCCAGTACTTC. Translating gives CASSFWGTQYF.